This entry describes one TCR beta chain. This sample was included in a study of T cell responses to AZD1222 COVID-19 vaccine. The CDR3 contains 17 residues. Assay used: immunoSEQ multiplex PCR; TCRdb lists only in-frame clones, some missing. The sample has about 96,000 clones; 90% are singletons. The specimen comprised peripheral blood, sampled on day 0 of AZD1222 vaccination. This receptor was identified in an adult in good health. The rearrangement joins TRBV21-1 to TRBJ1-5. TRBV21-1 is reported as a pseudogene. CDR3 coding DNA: TGTGCCAGCAGCATTGCCGGGACCTACGGTGGCAATCAGCCCCAGCATTTT. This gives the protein CASSIAGTYGGNQPQHF.